Listed here are 18 T cell receptor beta chains from one sample, sequenced in a study of blood T cell repertoires in COVID-19. Here immunoSEQ multiplex PCR was the method, and the copy in TCRdb shows in-frame clones only, minus some. The data contain approximately 170,000 clones, roughly nine tenths of them seen just once; the ten biggest clones take up roughly 4%. Input material: peripheral blood. These receptors were taken from a woman between 65 and 79 years old with acute or convalescent COVID-19.

This rearrangement joins TRBV5-1 to TRBJ1-2; the match to TRBD1 covers 7 bases. With V trimmed by 4 bases and J by 0 bases, 6 bases remained unmatched. This CDR3 has 15 amino acids. Germline V CDR1 and CDR2: SGHRS, YFSETQ. The CDR3 DNA reads as TGCGCCAGCAGCCTGGGACAGTCAGCTAACTATGGCTACACCTTC. Residues: CASSLGQSANYGYTF.

The CDR3 region is CASSQEDRGQAGYTF. As DNA, the CDR3 is TGTGCCAGCAGCCAAGAGGACAGGGGGCAGGCGGGCTACACCTTC. V and J are TRBV4-2 and TRBJ1-2; 11 bases fit TRBD1. With 0 bases clipped from V and 8 bases from J, the junction kept 5 bases outside the gene matches. Per germline, CDR1 LGHNA and CDR2 YNFKEQ. The CDR3 has 15 residues.

This chain uses TRBV11-2 with TRBJ2-3; no clear D. Germline CDR1 is SGHAT and CDR2 is FQNNGV. Trimming took off 2 bases at V and 6 bases at J, with 12 bases between the two ends. The CDR3 runs 14 residues. The CDR3 sequence is CASSLRYLEDTQYF. CDR3 DNA: TGTGCCAGCAGCTTAAGATACTTGGAGGATACGCAGTATTTT.

V usage is TRBV4-1 and J usage is TRBJ2-3; possible D gene TRBD1, 5 bases. Germline CDR1 reads MGHRA; CDR2 reads YSYEKL. The CDR3 is made up of 14 amino acids. Trimming pared 1 base from V and 5 bases from J, leaving 10 bases between. The CDR3 loop is CASSQGGLGDTQYF. Written as DNA, the CDR3 is TGCGCCAGCAGCCAAGGGGGCCTTGGAGATACGCAGTATTTT.

This clone was seen a single time. V and J are TRBV10-3 and TRBJ2-3, with 7 bases fitting TRBD2. J was trimmed by 1 base and V by 6 bases; bases with no gene match: 4. This CDR3 is 14 amino acids long. Looked up from germline, CDR1 is ENHRY and CDR2 is SYGVKD. CDR3 sequence reads: CAIRQLAGTDTQYF. The CDR3 coding sequence is TGTGCCATCAGGCAGCTAGCGGGCACAGATACGCAGTATTTT.

The CDR3 DNA reads TGTGCCAGTGGGACAGGGCGGTCTCGTCGGGAGACCCAGTACTTC. Protein sequence: CASGTGRSRRETQYF. This sequence joins TRBV19 and TRBJ2-5, with 9 bases lining up with TRBD1. The ends lost 8 bases at V and 5 bases at J; junction bases unmatched: 12. Germline V gene lookup returns CDR1 LNHDA and CDR2 SQIVND (reference sequence). The CDR3 is 15 amino acids.

The chain couples TRBV7-9 to TRBJ2-6; the match to TRBD2 covers 13 bases. The CDR3 totals 17 residues. With 5 bases clipped from V and 1 base from J, the junction kept 2 bases outside the gene matches. CDR1 is SEHNR, CDR2 FQNEAQ, per germline (reference sequence). For the CDR3, the DNA is TGTGCCAGCAGCCCGGGACTAGCGGGGTCTGGGGCCAACGTCCTGACTTTC. Translating gives CASSPGLAGSGANVLTF.

The genes are TRBV2 and TRBJ2-1, with D tentatively TRBD1 (5 bases). Trimming stripped 5 bases from V and 4 bases from J, with 6 bases between. The germline V gene encodes CDR1 SNHLY and CDR2 FYNNEI. This CDR3 contains 12 residues. As DNA, the CDR3 is TGTGCCAGCAGTCGACAGTACAATGAGCAGTTCTTC. Protein: CASSRQYNEQFF.

V and J are TRBV7-9 and TRBJ1-1; D is ambiguous. This CDR3 has 15 amino acids. Germline lookup yields CDR1 SEHNR and CDR2 FQNEAQ (reference sequence). V lost 4 bases and J 1 base, leaving 13 bases between the germline ends. DNA of the CDR3: TGTGCCAGCAGCTCATACCCTCAGAAGAACACTGAAGCTTTCTTT. As protein: CASSSYPQKNTEAFF.

The chain is built from TRBV28 and TRBJ2-5, with 12 bases aligning to TRBD2. J gave up 5 bases and V 5 bases, and 12 bases lay outside the gene matches. The CDR3 is 17 residues long. The V gene's germline CDR1 is MDHEN and CDR2 SYDVKM. DNA of the CDR3: TGTGCCAGCAGTCTGTGGACTAGCGGGACGGGAGCGGAGACCCAGTACTTC. This gives the protein CASSLWTSGTGAETQYF. Full variable domain (rest looked up from reference TRBV28 and TRBJ2-5): DVKVTQSSRYLVKRTGEKVFLECVQDMDHENMFWYRQDPGLGLRLIYFSYDVKMKEKGDIPEGYSVSREKKERFSLILESASTNQTSMYLCASSLWTSGTGAETQYFGPGTRLLVL.

This clone was detected only once. The chain recombines TRBV28 with TRBJ2-7; no clear D gene. V dropped 6 bases and J dropped 2 bases, with 5 bases sitting between them. CDR3 size: 11 residues. Germline CDR1 reads MDHEN; CDR2 reads SYDVKM. CDR3 region: CASSRAYEQYF. In nucleotides, the CDR3 is TGTGCCAGCAGCCGTGCCTACGAGCAGTACTTC.

This clone was seen more than once but under ten times. This rearrangement joins TRBV5-4 to TRBJ1-2; D is ambiguous. Trimming left V 3 bases short and J 3 bases short, with 6 bases between. Germline loops: CDR1 SGHNT, CDR2 YYREEE (reference sequence). The CDR3 is 12 residues long. The CDR3 bases are TGTGCCAGCAGCTCTCGAGACTATGGCTACACCTTC. It translates to CASSSRDYGYTF.

CDR3 region: CASSQERVGNTIYF. CDR3 in DNA: TGCGCCAGCAGCCAAGAGAGGGTTGGAAACACCATATATTTT. The chain carries TRBV4-3 and TRBJ1-3; D not resolved. The CDR3 runs 14 residues. CDR1 LGHNA and CDR2 YSLEER come from the germline V gene. V gave up 0 bases and J gave up 3 bases, with 6 bases separating them.

The gene calls are TRBV5-1 and TRBJ1-1; 7 nucleotides line up with TRBD1. CDR1 and CDR2 from the germline V gene are SGHRS and YFSETQ. Germline trimming cut 0 bases from V and 4 bases from J; bases unmatched to any gene: 9. The CDR3 sequence is 16 residues long. This CDR3 reads CASSLDRGVTTTEAFF. CDR3 in DNA: TGCGCCAGCAGCTTGGACAGGGGTGTAACAACCACTGAAGCTTTCTTT.

About this clone itself: Different DNA sequences within this sample yield the same CDR3. This sequence joins TRBV5-1 and TRBJ2-1; no clear D. The germline CDR1 and CDR2 sequences are SGHRS and YFSETQ. V was pared by 0 bases and J by 6 bases, with 4 bases between. CDR3 length: 12 residues. In DNA, the CDR3 is TGCGCCAGCAGCTTGGCCTTCAATGAGCAGTTCTTC. It specifies CASSLAFNEQFF.

The chain combines TRBV11-3 with TRBJ2-5, with 8 bases identical to TRBD2. The CDR3 has 15 amino acids. CDR1 SGHNT and CDR2 YENEEA come from the germline V gene. V was clipped by 1 base and J by 3 bases; unmatched bases: 4. The CDR3 spells CASSLGTGGEETQYF. The DNA for the CDR3 is TGTGCCAGCAGCTTAGGGACCGGGGGGGAAGAGACCCAGTACTTC.

The chain employs TRBV29-1 and TRBJ1-6; TRBD1 matches at 9 bases. V was clipped by 8 bases and J by 5 bases; unmatched bases: 7. The length of the CDR3 is 14 residues. Per germline, CDR1 SQVTM and CDR2 ANQGSEA. CDR3 protein: CSPDWDRDNSPLHF. CDR3 in DNA: TGCAGCCCCGATTGGGACAGGGATAATTCACCCCTCCACTTT. The variable domain in full, completed from reference TRBV29-1 and TRBJ1-6, reads SAVISQKPSRDICQRGTSLTIQCQVDSQVTMMFWYRQQPGQSLTLIATANQGSEATYESGFVIDKFPISRPNLTFSTLTVSNMSPEDSSIYLCSPDWDRDNSPLHFGNGTRLTVT.

This sequence joins TRBV28 and TRBJ1-2; D uncertain. Germline V gene sequence: CDR1 MDHEN, CDR2 SYDVKM. CDR3 size: 17 residues. Trimming took 4 bases from V and 8 from J, leaving 26 bases between them. The CDR3 nucleotides are TGTGCCAGCAGTTCGATGGGGTTTGGGGAGGAAATTGAGGGCTACACCTTC. Translated: CASSSMGFGEEIEGYTF.